Included here is one T cell receptor beta chain sequence, with context. The antigen it recognizes is unknown. No much larger clone exists at a distance of one base, and base qualities are not known. This entry comes from a study of identical twins (dated by TCRdb to 2016 to 2017). Background for the entire study: The study deep-sequenced TCR alpha and beta repertoires from monozygotic twins, unrelated adults of various ages and cord blood to test whether fetal clonotypes persist. To rule out contamination, the twin experiments were replicated at different times with different library preparation protocols. What the research found in general, with its limitations: Fewer insertions were carried by abundant cord blood beta clonotypes, a similar but weaker trend appeared in young adult naive repertoires, and no such trend appeared in memory repertoires. Compared with coincidental sharing between unrelated individuals, an excess of low generation-probability sequences was observed among out-of-frame TCR alpha sequences shared between twins. Recombination models systematically underestimated out-of-frame TCR alpha sharing in monozygotic twins but agreed with sharing between unrelated individuals. A weaker excess of twin sharing was found in beta out-of-frame sequences because the signal-to-noise ratio was lowered by fewer shared sequences. Because the same donors could not be followed over many years, the conclusions depended on cross-sectional statistical analysis. Invariant T cells such as MAIT and iNKT could partly confound zero-insertion analyses, although diverse VJ usage argued against such confounding for most clonotypes.

Receptors were amplified or captured by 5' RACE. This sample was sequenced with an Illumina HiSeq 2000. A universal primer binding site was introduced by template switching, and a unique molecular identifier was present in the final cDNA, enabling accurate counting of TCR cDNA molecules. Specific primers in the conserved constant-segment region were used to synthesize first-strand cDNA for TCR alpha and beta chains. Each cDNA library was double barcoded, with a SMART-Mk sample barcode plus Illumina barcodes, to control for contamination. TruSeq adapter sequences, together with Illumina sample barcodes, were added in two successive PCR steps. TCR alpha and beta cDNA libraries were sequenced on the Illumina HiSeq platform with custom primers. In the source study's methods: Unique molecular identifiers were extracted from raw reads with MiGEC, and CDR3 positions were determined with MiXCR. For each individual, recombination models were inferred using an EM algorithm with the repgenHMM and IGoR tools. Shared clonotypes were analyzed with the tcR package in R, and sharing was normalized by the product of cloneset sizes. To study raw recombination free of thymic and clonal selection effects, out-of-frame nonproductive sequences were analyzed. Through fastp at Q25 and MiXCR, TCRdb rebuilt clones from the public reads, retaining in-frame beta chains. Every CDR3 protein is listed once, alongside the most common genes and DNA of its rows. None of the V and J calls come from the authors' own analysis; TCRdb made them. The sample has about 720,000 distinct CDR3 sequences on record, around a sixth of them singletons. Under 15% of the sample belongs to the ten largest clones.

Every donor was a healthy Caucasian. Three pairs of female monozygotic twins, all aged roughly 18 to 30 years, made up the twin cohort. The RNA used for TCR libraries was isolated from peripheral blood mononuclear cells. Reading the germline V gene gives CDR1 MNHEY and CDR2 SVGEGT. Deletion took 2 bases off V and 8 bases off J, with a span of 9 bases between the germline ends. CDR3 length: 13 amino acids, cysteine to phenylalanine. Of the read, only the CDR3 DNA is kept; its 39 bases are in frame from base 1. The same data also contributed to another study, on T cells expressing NK-cell markers. The second study's authors report: Three sorted T-cell subsets (CD3+CD56+NKG2C+, CD3+CD56+NKG2C- and CD3+CD56-NKG2C+) from seven to nine donors had their TCR beta-chain repertoires profiled. Seven of the eight sequenced donors were HCMV-seropositive and one was HCMV-seronegative. To restrict sorting to alphabetaTCR-expressing T cells, an anti-gammadeltaTCR antibody was added in several experiments. In about 6 donors, the dominant CD3+CD56+NKG2C+ clonotypes were found to rank among the top 10 CD8+ clonotypes and to make up 1.0-7.0% of CD8+ T cells. Those dominant clonotypes were again the most abundant among CD3+CD56-NKG2C+ cells in a few donors, at about 25-65%. Whether the expanded NKG2C-expressing T cell clones were specific for HCMV antigens remained unclear. Randomly selected healthy volunteers, three men and five women, were used as the eight sequenced donors. A commercial ELISA kit detecting HCMV-specific IgG in serum was used to determine HCMV serostatus. For roughly six donors, bulk peripheral blood T-cell repertoires were additionally sequenced from unsorted PBMC. Reads were demultiplexed and grouped by UMI with MIGEC, and clonotypes were assembled and quantified with MiTCR. To exclude erroneous sequences, any TCR cDNA sequence not supported by at least two reads was discarded. Downstream repertoire analysis used the tcR package, and clonotypes were matched across fractions by CDR3 nucleotide sequence plus V segment. VDJmatch was used to annotate antigen specificity against VDJdb, with one amino acid substitution allowed in CDR3.

Material for sequencing was PBMCs. The sequence derives from a woman between 18 and 30 years old in good health. This sequence uses TRBV6-2 or TRBV6-3 and TRBJ2-2; there is no confident call for the D gene. The encoded CDR3 is CASSYPRLGELFF. The DNA is TGTGCCAGCAGTTACCCCCGGCTAGGGGAGCTGTTTTTT.